This record looks at one TCR beta chain sequence and its context. Only a few counts were recorded for this clone. The antigen this receptor binds is unknown. Per-base quality was not reported, and no clone a single base away is much larger than it. This sample is drawn from a study of shared clonotypes between healthy human individuals (dated by TCRdb to the early 2020s). Concerning the study at large: Three men and two women, aged 18 to 49 years, made up the cohort. For each donor, three plates each were used for CD4 naive and CD4 memory, two plates were used for CD8 naive, and one plate was used for CD8 memory. To estimate repertoire size and how much clonotypes are shared between individuals, the study performed deep sequencing of blood TCR repertoires from 4 to 6 healthy adults. Different laboratories and diverse techniques were used to prepare libraries and sequence TCR repertoires, to increase sequencing depth and limit assay-specific biases. Between about 0.8 and 9 billion PBMCs per donor were obtained by leukapheresis.

CD8 naive samples consisted of CD45RO-negative cells that were positively selected for CCR7, yielding a CD45RA+CCR7+ population without TemRA cells. The donors were healthy, HIV-negative adults who had no recently reported acute infections or vaccinations. All donors were Caucasian adults living in Nashville, Tennessee, USA. Blood was collected by leukapheresis, and PBMCs were isolated by Ficoll-Histopaque density gradient centrifugation and then cryopreserved in liquid nitrogen vapor phase. Analytical flow cytometry was used to check the purity and quantity of every magnetically sorted T cell population. Each sorted fraction had its genomic DNA isolated and then quantified by UV absorbance on a Nanodrop 2000c. Points the paper makes about the study in general: Because the study included a small number of donors, the genetic and exposure-history diversity represented was limited. Pairwise subsampling led to the expectation that sequencing depth would affect the degree of clonotype sharing among donors. Across four donors, around 5% of naive CD4, roughly 3.3% of naive CD8, 2% to 2.5% of memory CD4, and 0.3% to 0.45% of memory CD8 clonotypes were shared. Higher generation probabilities were observed for clonotypes shared by all four sorted-subset donors than for non-shared clonotypes. Sampling was restricted to blood, and TCR repertoires in tissues likely differ from the TCR repertoires found in blood. Estimated clonotype richness was generally larger for naive than for memory subsets. Even with the large sequencing depth, rarefaction of the sorted-subset datasets indicated that sequencing was incomplete.

Using the deep immunoSEQ assay, TCR CDR3 regions were amplified from genomic DNA by multiplex PCR. For each cell subset, the extracted genomic DNA was distributed evenly across all wells of several immunoSEQ 96-well plates, and each plate served as one replicate. For sorted subsets, around 200 ng genomic DNA, equal to 30,000 to 35,000 T cell genomes, was loaded into each replicate PCR. The purified libraries were quantified using a Qubit 3.0 fluorometer, sized with a Bioanalyzer 2100, and then quantified again using the KAPA Library Quantification kit. Every immunoSEQ 96-well plate was sequenced on a dedicated single-read 150-cycle Illumina NextSeq 550 flow cell. The authors processed their data as follows. The immunoSEQ output contained only junctional sequences without quality scores, so filtering could not match that applied to full-length reads. To assign V/J genes and CDR3, sequences were annotated against IMGT germline references using PyIR, a Python wrapper for IgBLAST v1.9. Reads with weak V/J assignments (E-value above 1e-6), missing CDR3, stop codons, out-of-frame junctions, or ambiguous translated residues were removed. V3J clonotypes were defined as sequences sharing an identical inferred V gene, J gene, and CDR3 amino acid sequence. The percentage overlap between two repertoires was calculated by dividing the number of shared unique clonotypes by the size of the smaller repertoire. RTK rarefaction, the Chao1 estimator, and Recon v2.1 estimates of unobserved clonotypes were used to assess repertoire richness. For all TCRbeta clonotypes obtained by the gDNA method from a handful of donors, generation probabilities were computed with OLGA. In its TCRdb copy, this immuneACCESS table keeps in-frame sequences only and misses some clones. Where compared with another copy, unresolved V genes explain less than half of these, and the others have no known cause. That table is the source of V, J and clone size, and D and trimming were worked out from the DNA. The sample data list some 2,100,000 clones, and around 93% of these were observed just once. 1.5% to 2% of the sample is in the top ten clones.

Taken from cysteine to phenylalanine, the CDR3 has 14 residues. The kept DNA is CDR3 alone, 42 bases in frame from the first base. Compared with germline, V lacks 3 bases and J lacks 8 bases; bases without a gene match: 5. As encoded in the germline V gene, CDR1 is MGHRA while CDR2 is YSYEKL. The TCR was taken from a young man in good health. Some clones in this sample may be carry-over from other donors' samples. The rearranged chain carries TRBV4-1 and TRBJ2-1; the junction holds 9 bases that match TRBD2. Sample: naive CD8+ T cells from PBMCs. Interpreted using the paper, the cell subset or site label stands for: CD45RA+CCR7+. CDR3 loop: CASSQRVAGDEQFF. The nucleotide sequence reads as follows: TGCGCCAGCAGCCAGAGGGTAGCGGGGGATGAGCAGTTCTTC.